In its sample, the clone carrying this T cell receptor (beta chain) was seen once. Its antigen remains unidentified. This record belongs to a study of breast tumors, draining lymph nodes, adjacent tissues. Axillary draining lymph nodes of breast cancer patients supplied the node samples. The CDR3 loop spans 17 amino acids. Germline-derived CDR1 and CDR2 are SGHRS and YFSETQ. J lost 4 bases, V lost 4 bases, and 13 bases had no gene match. Findings and caveats of the study: Tumor T cell lymph node origin was a supported hypothesis, not proven. Data fit most tumor T cells coming from lymph node, expanding in tumor. Luminal-like breast cancer showed significantly greater tumor-nontumor repertoire similarity than basal-like breast cancer did. Tumor TCR diversity was below lymph nodes but above nontumor tissue.

TCRdb recomputed calls from the multiplex PCR reads with MiXCR, one row per CDR3 protein. This sample has under 250,000 distinct CDR3 sequences; about 30% occur once, and the top ten carry around 1.5%. The TCR sequence derives from a female donor with breast cancer. Some clones in this sample may be carry-over from other donors' samples. J is TRBJ2-5 and V is TRBV5-1; 10 nucleotides match TRBD1. Sequenced: axillary lymph node tissue. The CDR3 coding sequence is TGCGCCAGCAGCCAAACAGGAGGGACAGGGGCCCGAGAGACCCAGTACTTC. This encodes CASSQTGGTGARETQYF.